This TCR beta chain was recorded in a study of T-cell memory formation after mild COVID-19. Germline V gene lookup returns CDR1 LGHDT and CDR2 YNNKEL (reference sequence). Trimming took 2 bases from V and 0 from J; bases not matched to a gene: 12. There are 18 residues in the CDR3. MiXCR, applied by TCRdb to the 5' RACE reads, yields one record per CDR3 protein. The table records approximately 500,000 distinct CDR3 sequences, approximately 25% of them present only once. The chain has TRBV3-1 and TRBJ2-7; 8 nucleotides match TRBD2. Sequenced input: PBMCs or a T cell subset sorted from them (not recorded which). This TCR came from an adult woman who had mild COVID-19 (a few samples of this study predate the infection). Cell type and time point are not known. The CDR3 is CASSQRFGAGVLSYEQYF. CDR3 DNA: TGTGCCAGCAGCCAACGTTTTGGAGCGGGGGTACTCTCCTACGAGCAGTACTTC.